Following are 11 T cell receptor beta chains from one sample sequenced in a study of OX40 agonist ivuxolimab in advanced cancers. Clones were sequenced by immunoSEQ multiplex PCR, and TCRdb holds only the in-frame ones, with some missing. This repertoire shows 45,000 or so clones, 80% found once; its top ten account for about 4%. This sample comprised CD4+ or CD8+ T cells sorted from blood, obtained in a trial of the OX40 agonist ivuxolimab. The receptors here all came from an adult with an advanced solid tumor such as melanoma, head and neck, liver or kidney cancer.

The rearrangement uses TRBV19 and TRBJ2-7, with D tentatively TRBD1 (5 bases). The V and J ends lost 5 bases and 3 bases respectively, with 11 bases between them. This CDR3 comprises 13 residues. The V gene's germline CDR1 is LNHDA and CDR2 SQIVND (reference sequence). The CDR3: CASSLRQNYEQYF. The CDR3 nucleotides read TGTGCCAGTAGTTTAAGACAGAACTACGAGCAGTACTTC.

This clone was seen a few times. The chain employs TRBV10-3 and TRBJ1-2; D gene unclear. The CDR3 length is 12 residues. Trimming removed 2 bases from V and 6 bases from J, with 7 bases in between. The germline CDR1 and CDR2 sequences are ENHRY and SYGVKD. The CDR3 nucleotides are TGTGCCATCAGTGAGAACGTCAATGGCTACACCTTC. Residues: CAISENVNGYTF.

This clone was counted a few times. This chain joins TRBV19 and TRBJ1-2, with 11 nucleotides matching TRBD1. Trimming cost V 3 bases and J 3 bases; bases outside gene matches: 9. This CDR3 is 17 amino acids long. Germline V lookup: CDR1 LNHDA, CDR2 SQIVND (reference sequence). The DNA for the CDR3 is TGTGCCAGTAGTATGGGGACAGGGGGTTACCCCCACTATGGCTACACCTTC. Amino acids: CASSMGTGGYPHYGYTF.

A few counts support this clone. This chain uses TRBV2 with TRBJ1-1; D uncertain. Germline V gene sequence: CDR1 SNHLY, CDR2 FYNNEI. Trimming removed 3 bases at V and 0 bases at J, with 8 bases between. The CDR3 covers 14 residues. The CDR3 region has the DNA TGTGCCAGCAGTGAGGTGGAAATGAACACTGAAGCTTTCTTT. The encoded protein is CASSEVEMNTEAFF.

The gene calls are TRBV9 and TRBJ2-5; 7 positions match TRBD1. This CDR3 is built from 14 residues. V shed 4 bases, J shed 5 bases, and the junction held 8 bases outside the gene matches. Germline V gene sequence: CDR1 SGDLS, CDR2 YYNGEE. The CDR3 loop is CASSPSTGSETQYF. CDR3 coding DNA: TGTGCCAGCAGCCCCTCGACAGGGTCGGAGACCCAGTACTTC.

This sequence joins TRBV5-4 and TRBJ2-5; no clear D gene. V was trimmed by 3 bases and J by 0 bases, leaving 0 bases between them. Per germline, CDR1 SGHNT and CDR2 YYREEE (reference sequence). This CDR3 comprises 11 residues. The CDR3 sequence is CASSYQETQYF. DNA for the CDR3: TGTGCCAGCAGCTACCAAGAGACCCAGTACTTC.

CDR3 sequence: CASSQEKGQVYGYTF. The DNA of the CDR3 is TGCGCCAGCAGCCAAGAGAAAGGGCAGGTCTATGGCTACACCTTC. The V and J genes are TRBV4-3 and TRBJ1-2; no reliable D call. The germline V gene encodes CDR1 LGHNA and CDR2 YSLEER. The CDR3 contains 15 residues. V was cut by 0 bases and J by 4 bases, with 12 bases left in between.

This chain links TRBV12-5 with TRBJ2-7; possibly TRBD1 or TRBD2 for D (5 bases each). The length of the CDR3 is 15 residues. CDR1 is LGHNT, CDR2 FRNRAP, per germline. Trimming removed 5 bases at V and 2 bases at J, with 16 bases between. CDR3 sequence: CASGPSVGRAYEQYF. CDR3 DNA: TGTGCTAGTGGTCCATCCGTGGGACGGGCCTACGAGCAGTACTTC.

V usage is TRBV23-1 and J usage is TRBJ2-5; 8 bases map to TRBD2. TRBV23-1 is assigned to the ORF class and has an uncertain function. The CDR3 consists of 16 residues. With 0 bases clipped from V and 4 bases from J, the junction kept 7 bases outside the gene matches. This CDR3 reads CASSQSSGRAAETQYF. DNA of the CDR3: TGCGCCAGCAGTCAATCTTCCGGGAGGGCCGCAGAGACCCAGTACTTC.

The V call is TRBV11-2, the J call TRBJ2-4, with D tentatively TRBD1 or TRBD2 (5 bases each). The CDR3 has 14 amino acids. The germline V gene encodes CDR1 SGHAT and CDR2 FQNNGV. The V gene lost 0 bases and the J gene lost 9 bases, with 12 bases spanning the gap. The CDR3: CASSLDRDLPIQYF. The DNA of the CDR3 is TGTGCCAGCAGCTTAGATCGGGACCTGCCCATTCAGTACTTC.

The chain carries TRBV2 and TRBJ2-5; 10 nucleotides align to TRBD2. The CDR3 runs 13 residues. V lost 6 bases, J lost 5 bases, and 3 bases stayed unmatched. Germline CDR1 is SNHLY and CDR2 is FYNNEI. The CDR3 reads CASRASGGETQYF. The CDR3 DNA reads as TGTGCCAGCAGGGCTAGCGGGGGTGAGACCCAGTACTTC.